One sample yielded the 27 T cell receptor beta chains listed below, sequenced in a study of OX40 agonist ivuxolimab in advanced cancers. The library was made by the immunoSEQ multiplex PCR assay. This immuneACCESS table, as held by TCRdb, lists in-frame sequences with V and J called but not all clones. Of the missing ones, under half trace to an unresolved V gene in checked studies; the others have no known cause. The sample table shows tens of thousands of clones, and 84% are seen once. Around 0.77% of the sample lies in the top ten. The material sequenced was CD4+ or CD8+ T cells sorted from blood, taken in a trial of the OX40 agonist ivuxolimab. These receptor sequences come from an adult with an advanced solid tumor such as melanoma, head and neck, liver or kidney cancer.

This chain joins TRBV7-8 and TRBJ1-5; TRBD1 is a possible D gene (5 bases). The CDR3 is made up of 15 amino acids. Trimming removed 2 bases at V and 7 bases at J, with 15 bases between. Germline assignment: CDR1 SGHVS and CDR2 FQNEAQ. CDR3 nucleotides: TGTGCCAGCAGCTTAAGAACCACAGGTATCCAGCCCCAGCATTTT. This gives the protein CASSLRTTGIQPQHF.

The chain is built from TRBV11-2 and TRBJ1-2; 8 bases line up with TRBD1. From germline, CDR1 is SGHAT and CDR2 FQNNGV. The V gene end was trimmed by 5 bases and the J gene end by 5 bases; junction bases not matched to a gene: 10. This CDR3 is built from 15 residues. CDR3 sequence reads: CASSTGTGEYYGYTF. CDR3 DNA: TGTGCCAGCAGCACGGGGACAGGAGAATATTATGGCTACACCTTC.

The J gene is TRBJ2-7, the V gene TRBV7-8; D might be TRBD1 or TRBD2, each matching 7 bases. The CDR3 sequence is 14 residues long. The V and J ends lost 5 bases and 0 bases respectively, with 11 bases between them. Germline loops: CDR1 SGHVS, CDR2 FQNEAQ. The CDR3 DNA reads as TGTGCCAGCAGCCAGGGGGGGAGCTCCTACGAGCAGTACTTC. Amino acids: CASSQGGSSYEQYF.

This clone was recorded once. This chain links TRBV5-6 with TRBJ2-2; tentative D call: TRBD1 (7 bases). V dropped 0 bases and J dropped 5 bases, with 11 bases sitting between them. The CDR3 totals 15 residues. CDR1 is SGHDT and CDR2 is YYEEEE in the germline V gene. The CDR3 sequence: CASSLGTGGTGELFF. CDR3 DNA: TGTGCCAGCAGCTTGGGGACAGGAGGGACCGGGGAGCTGTTTTTT.

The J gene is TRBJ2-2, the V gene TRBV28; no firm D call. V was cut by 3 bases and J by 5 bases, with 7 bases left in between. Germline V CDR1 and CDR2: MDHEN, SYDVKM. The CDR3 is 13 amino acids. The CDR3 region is CASSFSPTGELFF. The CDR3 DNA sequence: TGTGCCAGCAGTTTCAGTCCAACCGGGGAGCTGTTTTTT.

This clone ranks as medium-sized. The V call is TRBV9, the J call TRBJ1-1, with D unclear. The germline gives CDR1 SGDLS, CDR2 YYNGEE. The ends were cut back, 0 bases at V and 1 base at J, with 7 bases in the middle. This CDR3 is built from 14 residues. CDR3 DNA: TGTGCCAGCAGCGTAGAACCGTCGAACACTGAAGCTTTCTTT. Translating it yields CASSVEPSNTEAFF.

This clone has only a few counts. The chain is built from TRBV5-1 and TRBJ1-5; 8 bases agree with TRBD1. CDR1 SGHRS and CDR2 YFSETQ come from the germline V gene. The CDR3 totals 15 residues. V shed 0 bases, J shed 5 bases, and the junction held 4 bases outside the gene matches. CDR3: CASSLGGQDHQPQHF. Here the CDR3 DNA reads TGCGCCAGCAGCTTGGGGGGACAGGACCATCAGCCCCAGCATTTT.

The CDR3 nucleotides read TGCGCCAGCAGTAGCCTAGGGCCCCCCTACAATGAGCAGTTCTTC. It codes for CASSSLGPPYNEQFF. The chain has TRBV5-1 and TRBJ2-1; no clear D gene. The V gene's germline CDR1 is SGHRS and CDR2 YFSETQ. The V end lost 5 bases, the J end lost 2 bases, and 14 bases lay between the germline ends. This CDR3 is 15 amino acids long.

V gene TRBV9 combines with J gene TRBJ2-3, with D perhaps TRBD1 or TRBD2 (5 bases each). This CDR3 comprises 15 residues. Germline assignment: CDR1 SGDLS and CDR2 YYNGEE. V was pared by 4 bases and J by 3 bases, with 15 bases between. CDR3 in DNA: TGTGCCAGCAGCCCTTGGGACCAAGGAACAGATACGCAGTATTTT. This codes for CASSPWDQGTDTQYF.

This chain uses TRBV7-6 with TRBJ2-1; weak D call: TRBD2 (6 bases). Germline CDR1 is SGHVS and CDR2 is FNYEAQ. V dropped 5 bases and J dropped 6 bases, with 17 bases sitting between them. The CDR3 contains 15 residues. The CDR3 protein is CASSPGTGSGNEQFF. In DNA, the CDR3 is TGTGCCAGCAGCCCCGGAACCGGGAGTGGCAATGAGCAGTTCTTC.

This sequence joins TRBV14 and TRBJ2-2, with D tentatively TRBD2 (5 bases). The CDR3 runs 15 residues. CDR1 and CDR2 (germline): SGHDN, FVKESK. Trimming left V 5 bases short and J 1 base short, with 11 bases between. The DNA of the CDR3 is TGTGCCAGCAGCTTTACGGGGAAGAACACCGGGGAGCTGTTTTTT. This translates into CASSFTGKNTGELFF.

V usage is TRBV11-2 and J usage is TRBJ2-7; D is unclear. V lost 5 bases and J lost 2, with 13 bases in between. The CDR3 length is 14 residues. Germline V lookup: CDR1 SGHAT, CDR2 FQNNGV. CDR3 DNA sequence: TGTGCCAGCAGCACAACACGTAATACCTACGAGCAGTACTTC. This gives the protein CASSTTRNTYEQYF.

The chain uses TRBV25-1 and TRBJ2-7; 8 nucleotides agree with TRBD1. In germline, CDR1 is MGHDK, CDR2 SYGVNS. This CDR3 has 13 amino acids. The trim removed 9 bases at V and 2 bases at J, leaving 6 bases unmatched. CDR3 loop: CASRDRMTYEQYF. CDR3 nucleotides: TGTGCCAGTAGGGACAGGATGACCTACGAGCAGTACTTC.

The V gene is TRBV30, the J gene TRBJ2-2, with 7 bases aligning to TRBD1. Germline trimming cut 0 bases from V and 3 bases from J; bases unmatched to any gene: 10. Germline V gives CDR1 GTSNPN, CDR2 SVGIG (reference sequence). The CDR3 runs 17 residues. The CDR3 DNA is TGTGCCTGGAGTGTAAGGGGGCGATTGATTTACACCGGGGAGCTGTTTTTT. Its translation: CAWSVRGRLIYTGELFF.

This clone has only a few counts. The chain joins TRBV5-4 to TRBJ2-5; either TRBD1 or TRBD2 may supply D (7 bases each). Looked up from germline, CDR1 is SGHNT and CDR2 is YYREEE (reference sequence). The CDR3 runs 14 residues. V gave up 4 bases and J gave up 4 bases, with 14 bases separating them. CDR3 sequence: CASSPTGRVETQYF. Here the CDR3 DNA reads TGTGCCAGCAGCCCGACAGGGAGGGTAGAGACCCAGTACTTC.

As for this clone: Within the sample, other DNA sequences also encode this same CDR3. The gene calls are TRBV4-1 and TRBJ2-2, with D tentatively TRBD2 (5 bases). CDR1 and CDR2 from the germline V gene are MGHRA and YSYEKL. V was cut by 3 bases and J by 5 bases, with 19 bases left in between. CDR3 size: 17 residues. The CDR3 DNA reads TGCGCCAGCAGCCAGGATTCAATGGCTAGCACGACCGGGGAGCTGTTTTTT. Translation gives CASSQDSMASTTGELFF.

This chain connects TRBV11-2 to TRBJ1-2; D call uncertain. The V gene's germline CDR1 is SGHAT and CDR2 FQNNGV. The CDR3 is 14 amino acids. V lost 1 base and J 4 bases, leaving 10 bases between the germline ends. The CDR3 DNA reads TGTGCCAGCAGCTTAGTTGTCGGTATCTATGGCTACACCTTC. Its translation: CASSLVVGIYGYTF.

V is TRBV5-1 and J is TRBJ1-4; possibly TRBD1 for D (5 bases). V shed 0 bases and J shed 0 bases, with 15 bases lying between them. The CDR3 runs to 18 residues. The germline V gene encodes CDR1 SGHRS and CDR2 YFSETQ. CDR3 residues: CASSLDGGHRPTNEKLFF. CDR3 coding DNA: TGCGCCAGCAGCTTGGACGGAGGACACCGGCCAACTAATGAAAAACTGTTTTTT.

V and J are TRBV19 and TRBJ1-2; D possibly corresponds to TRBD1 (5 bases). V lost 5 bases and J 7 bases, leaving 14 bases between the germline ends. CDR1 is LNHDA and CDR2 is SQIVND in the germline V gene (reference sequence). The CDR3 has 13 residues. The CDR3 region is CASSALTGGGYTF. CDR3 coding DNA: TGTGCCAGTAGTGCCCTCACAGGAGGTGGCTACACCTTC.

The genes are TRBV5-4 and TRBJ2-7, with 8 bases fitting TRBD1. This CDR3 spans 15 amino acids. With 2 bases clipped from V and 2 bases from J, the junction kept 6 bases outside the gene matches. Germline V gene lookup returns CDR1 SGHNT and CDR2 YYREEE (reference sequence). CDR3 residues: CASSFYTGGPYEQYF. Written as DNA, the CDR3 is TGTGCCAGCAGCTTTTACACAGGGGGTCCCTACGAGCAGTACTTC.

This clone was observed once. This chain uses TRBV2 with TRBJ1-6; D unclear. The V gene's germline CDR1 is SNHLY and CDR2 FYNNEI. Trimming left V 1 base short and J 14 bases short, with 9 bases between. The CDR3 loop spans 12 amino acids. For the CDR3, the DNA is TGTGCCAGCAGTGAAGAGGCGCGCGCCCTCCACTTT. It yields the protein CASSEEARALHF. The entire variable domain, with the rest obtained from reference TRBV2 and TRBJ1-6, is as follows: EPEVTQTPSHQVTQMGQEVILRCVPISNHLYFYWYRQILGQKVEFLVSFYNNEISEKSEIFDDQFSVERPDGSNFTLKIRSTKLEDSAMYFCASSEEARALHFGNGTRLTVT.

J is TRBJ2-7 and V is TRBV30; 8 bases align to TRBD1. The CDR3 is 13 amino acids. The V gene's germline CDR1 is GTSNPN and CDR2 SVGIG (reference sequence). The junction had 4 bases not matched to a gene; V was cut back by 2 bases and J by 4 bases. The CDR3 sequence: CAWSNQGAYEQYF. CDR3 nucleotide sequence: TGTGCCTGGAGTAACCAGGGGGCTTACGAGCAGTACTTC.

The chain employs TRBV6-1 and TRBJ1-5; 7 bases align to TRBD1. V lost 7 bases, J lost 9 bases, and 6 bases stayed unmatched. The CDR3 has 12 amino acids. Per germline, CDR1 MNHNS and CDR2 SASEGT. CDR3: CASIPNRGPQHF. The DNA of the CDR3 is TGTGCCAGCATTCCCAACAGGGGGCCCCAGCATTTT.

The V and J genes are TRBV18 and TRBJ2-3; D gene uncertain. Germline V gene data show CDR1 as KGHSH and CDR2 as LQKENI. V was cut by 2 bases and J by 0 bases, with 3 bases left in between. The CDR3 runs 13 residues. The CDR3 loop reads CASSPGSTDTQYF. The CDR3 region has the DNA TGTGCCAGCTCACCAGGAAGCACAGATACGCAGTATTTT.

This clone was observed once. The CDR3 region has the DNA TGTGCCAGCAGCGTGGTCAGGGCAGGTGAGCAGTTCTTC. It encodes CASSVVRAGEQFF. The chain carries TRBV9 and TRBJ2-1, with a tentative D call TRBD1 (5 bases). This CDR3 comprises 13 residues. The V end was cut by 2 bases, the J end by 9 bases, with 12 bases between. Germline CDR1 reads SGDLS; CDR2 reads YYNGEE.

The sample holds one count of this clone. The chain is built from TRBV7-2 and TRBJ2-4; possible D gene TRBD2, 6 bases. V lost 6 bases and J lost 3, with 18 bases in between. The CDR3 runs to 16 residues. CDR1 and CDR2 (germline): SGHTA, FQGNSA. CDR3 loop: CASSPPPGVGKNIQYF. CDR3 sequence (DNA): TGTGCCAGCAGTCCCCCGCCGGGAGTGGGCAAAAACATTCAGTACTTC.

The CDR3 DNA is TGTGCCAGCAGCGAGGGCTCTGGAAACACCATATATTTT. It translates to CASSEGSGNTIYF. The chain links TRBV7-2 to TRBJ1-3; D remains ambiguous. V lost 5 bases and J 0 bases, leaving 5 bases between the germline ends. Looked up from germline, CDR1 is SGHTA and CDR2 is FQGNSA. This CDR3 has 13 amino acids.